The following is a T cell receptor beta chain sequence with its context. Its antigen is not known. Mismatch with germline at one junction end may stem from a read error. The record originates from a study of T cell repertoires in cytomegalovirus infection. Study at large: Evidence of both CMV infection and a matching HLA type came from public TCR beta signatures.

One entry per CDR3 protein results from TCRdb running MiXCR on the reads. The data show around 450,000 distinct CDR3 sequences, about 33% seen once. The CDR3 is 14 residues long. Study-wide results and limits: The study found HLA-C-restricted CMV-specific TCR beta clonotypes dominating the ex vivo response. Of the TCR beta families, the public ones yielded a cumulative frequency that identified carriers of CMV plus the relevant HLA.

The J gene is TRBJ2-6, the V gene TRBV12-3 or TRBV12-4; D is ambiguous. The receptor comes from a human donor in good health (CMV status not recorded). Some clones in this sample may be carry-over from other donors' samples. The specimen was PBMCs. The CDR3 region is CASSNSAGSNALTF. As DNA, the CDR3 is TGTGCCAGCAGTAACAGCGCCGGGTCCAACGCCCTGACTTTC.